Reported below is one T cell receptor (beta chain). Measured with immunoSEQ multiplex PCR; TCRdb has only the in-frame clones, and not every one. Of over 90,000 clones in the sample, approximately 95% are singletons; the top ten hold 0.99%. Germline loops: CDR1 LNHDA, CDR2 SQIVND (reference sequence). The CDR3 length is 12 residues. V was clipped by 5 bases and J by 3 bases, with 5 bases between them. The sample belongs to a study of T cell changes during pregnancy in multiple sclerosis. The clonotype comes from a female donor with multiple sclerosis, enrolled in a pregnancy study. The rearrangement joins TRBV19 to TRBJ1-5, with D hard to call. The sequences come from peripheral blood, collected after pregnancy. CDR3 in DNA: TGTGCCAGTAGTTTTCTCAATCAGCCCCAGCATTTT. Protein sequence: CASSFLNQPQHF.